This T cell receptor (beta chain) was sequenced in a study of breast tumors, draining lymph nodes, adjacent tissues. Broader study findings: Tumor repertoires ranked between lymph nodes and nontumor tissue in diversity, with V and J gene preferences. Most tumor T cells seemingly derive from lymph node, then expand in tumor. Tumor and nontumor repertoires were significantly more similar in luminal-like than in basal-like breast cancer.

In regard to this clonotype: Antigen: not known.

Axillary draining lymph nodes of breast cancer patients supplied the node samples. From the multiplex PCR reads, TCRdb called clonotypes with MiXCR, one entry per CDR3 protein. The data contain around 230,000 distinct CDR3 sequences, around 35% of them singletons. V dropped 3 bases and J dropped 1 base, with 9 bases sitting between them. Germline CDR1 SQVTM, CDR2 ANQGSEA. CDR3 length equals 13 residues. Specimen: axillary lymph node tissue. The TCR comes from a female donor with breast cancer. Some clones in this sample may be carry-over from other donors' samples. This rearrangement joins TRBV29-1 to TRBJ1-1; D gene uncertain. The CDR3 spells CSVDSGGNTEAFF. DNA for the CDR3: TGCAGCGTTGATTCCGGAGGGAACACTGAAGCTTTCTTT.